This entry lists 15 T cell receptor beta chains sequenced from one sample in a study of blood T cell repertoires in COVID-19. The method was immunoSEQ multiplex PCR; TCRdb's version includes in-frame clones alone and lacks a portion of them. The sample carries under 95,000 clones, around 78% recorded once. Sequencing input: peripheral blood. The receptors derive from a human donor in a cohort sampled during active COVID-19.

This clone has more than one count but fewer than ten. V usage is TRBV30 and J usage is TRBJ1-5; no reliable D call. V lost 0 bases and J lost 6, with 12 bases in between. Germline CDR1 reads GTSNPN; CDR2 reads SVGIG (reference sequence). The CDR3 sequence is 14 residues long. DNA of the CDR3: TGTGCCTGGAGTGTTTTGACTGCCCGTCAGCCCCAGCATTTT. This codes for CAWSVLTARQPQHF.

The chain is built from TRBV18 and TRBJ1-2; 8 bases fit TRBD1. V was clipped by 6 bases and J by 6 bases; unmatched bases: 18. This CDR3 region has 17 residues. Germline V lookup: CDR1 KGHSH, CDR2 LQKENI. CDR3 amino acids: CASSQGQGNSLDHGYTF. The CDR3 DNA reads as TGTGCCAGCTCTCAAGGACAGGGCAATTCCCTCGATCATGGCTACACCTTC. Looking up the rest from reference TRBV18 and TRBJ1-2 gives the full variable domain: NAGVMQNPRHLVRRRGQEARLRCSPMKGHSHVYWYRQLPEEGLKFMVYLQKENIIDESGMPKERFSAEFPKEGPSILRIQQVVRGDSAAYFCASSQGQGNSLDHGYTFGSGTRLTVV.

The CDR3 nucleotides are TGTGCCAGCAGCGGTAGCCGGGACAGTGGATGGTATGGCTACACCTTC. This gives the protein CASSGSRDSGWYGYTF. This sequence joins TRBV7-2 and TRBJ1-2, with 7 bases fitting TRBD1. Germline loops: CDR1 SGHTA, CDR2 FQGNSA. With V trimmed by 5 bases and J by 5 bases, 14 bases remained unmatched. This CDR3 contains 16 residues.

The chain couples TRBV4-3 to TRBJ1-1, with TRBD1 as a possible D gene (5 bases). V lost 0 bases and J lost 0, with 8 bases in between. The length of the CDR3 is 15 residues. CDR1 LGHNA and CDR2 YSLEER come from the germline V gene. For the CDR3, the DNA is TGCGCCAGCAGCCAAGAACCAGGGTTGAACACTGAAGCTTTCTTT. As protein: CASSQEPGLNTEAFF.

CDR3 region: CSASAENEQFF. CDR3 in DNA: TGCAGTGCTAGCGCGGAGAATGAGCAGTTCTTC. This chain connects TRBV20-1 to TRBJ2-1, with no clear D. CDR3 length: 11 amino acids. Germline CDR1 DFQATT, CDR2 SNEGSKA (reference sequence). Deletions cut 3 bases from V and 7 bases from J, with 7 bases between.

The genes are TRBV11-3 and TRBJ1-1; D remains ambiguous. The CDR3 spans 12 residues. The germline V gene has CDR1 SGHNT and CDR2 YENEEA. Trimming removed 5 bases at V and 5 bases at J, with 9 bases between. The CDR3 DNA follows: TGTGCCAGCAGCCAGTACGATACTGAAGCTTTCTTT. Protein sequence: CASSQYDTEAFF. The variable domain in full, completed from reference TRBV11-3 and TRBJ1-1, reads EAGVVQSPRYKIIEKKQPVAFWCNPISGHNTLYWYLQNLGQGPELLIRYENEEAVDDSQLPKDRFSAERLKGVDSTLKIQPAELGDSAVYLCASSQYDTEAFFGQGTRLTVV.

The CDR3 bases are TGTGCCAGCAGTATAGCTCGGGACTCCATGAACACCGGGGAGCTGTTTTTT. It yields the protein CASSIARDSMNTGELFF. The chain has TRBV28 and TRBJ2-2; weak D call: TRBD2 (6 bases). Germline lookup yields CDR1 MDHEN and CDR2 SYDVKM. CDR3 length: 17 residues. Deletions cut 5 bases from V and 1 base from J, with 17 bases between.

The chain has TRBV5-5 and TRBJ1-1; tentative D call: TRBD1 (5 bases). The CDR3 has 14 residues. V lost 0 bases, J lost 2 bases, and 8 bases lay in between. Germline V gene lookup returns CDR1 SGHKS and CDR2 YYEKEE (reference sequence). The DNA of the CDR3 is TGTGCCAGCAGCTTGGGCAGGGCAAACACTGAAGCTTTCTTT. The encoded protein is CASSLGRANTEAFF.

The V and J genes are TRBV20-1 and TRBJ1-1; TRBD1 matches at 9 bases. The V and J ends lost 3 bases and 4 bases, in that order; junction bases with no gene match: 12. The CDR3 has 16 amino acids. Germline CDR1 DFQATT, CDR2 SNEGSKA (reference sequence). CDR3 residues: CSASLAGQGPSTEAFF. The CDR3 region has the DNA TGCAGTGCTAGTCTCGCGGGACAGGGTCCAAGCACTGAAGCTTTCTTT.

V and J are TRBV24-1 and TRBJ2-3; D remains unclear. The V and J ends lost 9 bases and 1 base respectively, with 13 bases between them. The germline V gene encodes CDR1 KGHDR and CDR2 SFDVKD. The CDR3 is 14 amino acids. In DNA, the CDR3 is TGTGCCACCGCGCTAGGAGACCGCACAGATACGCAGTATTTT. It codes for CATALGDRTDTQYF.

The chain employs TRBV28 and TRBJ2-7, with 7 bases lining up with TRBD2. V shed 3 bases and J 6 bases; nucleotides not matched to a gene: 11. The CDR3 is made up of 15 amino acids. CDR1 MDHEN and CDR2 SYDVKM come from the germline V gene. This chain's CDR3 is CASSFGGRASSEQYF. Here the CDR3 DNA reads TGTGCCAGCAGTTTTGGGGGGAGGGCCAGTTCCGAGCAGTACTTC.

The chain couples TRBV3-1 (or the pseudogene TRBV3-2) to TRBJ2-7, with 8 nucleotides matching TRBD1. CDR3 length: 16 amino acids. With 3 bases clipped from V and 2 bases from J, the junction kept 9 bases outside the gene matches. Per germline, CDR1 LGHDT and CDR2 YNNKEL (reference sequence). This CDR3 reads CASSQTRGTGTYEQYF. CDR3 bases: TGTGCCAGCAGCCAGACGCGCGGGACAGGTACCTACGAGCAGTACTTC.

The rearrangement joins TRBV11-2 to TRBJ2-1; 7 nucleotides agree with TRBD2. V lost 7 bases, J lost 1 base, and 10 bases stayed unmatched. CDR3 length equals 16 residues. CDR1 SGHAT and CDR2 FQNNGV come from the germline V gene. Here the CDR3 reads CASTREAGASYNEQFF. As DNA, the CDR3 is TGTGCCAGCACCCGGGAGGCGGGAGCGTCCTACAATGAGCAGTTCTTC.

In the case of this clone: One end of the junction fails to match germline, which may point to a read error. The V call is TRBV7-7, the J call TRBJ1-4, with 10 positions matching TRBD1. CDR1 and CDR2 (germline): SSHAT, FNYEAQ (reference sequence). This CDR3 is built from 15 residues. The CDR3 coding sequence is TGTGCTAGCAGCTTGGGACAGGGGACTAATGAAAAACTGTTTTTT. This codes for CASSLGQGTNEKLFF.

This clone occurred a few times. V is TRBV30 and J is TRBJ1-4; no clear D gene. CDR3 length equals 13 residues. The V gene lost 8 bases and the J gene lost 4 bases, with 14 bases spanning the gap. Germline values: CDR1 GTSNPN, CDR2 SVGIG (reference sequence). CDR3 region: CAREEKNNEKLFF. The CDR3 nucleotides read TGTGCCCGAGAAGAGAAGAATAATGAAAAACTGTTTTTT.